This TCR beta chain was documented in a study of blood T cell repertoires in COVID-19. The overall study: The United States, Italy and Spain supplied acute and convalescent COVID-19 samples. Nucleic acid was either cDNA or gDNA, and it came from T cells, B-cell-depleted T cells, or PBMCs.

Cohort 3 donors were reported recovered after two negative PCRs, clearance, or symptom resolution. Trimming took 5 bases from V and 3 from J, leaving 20 bases between them. CDR1 is SGHTA and CDR2 is FQGNSA in the germline V gene. The CDR3 is 16 residues long. Study processing details: Amplified reference gene primers provided the basis for estimating nucleated cell counts. Clones were read by immunoSEQ multiplex PCR, and TCRdb kept only the in-frame ones, dropping some. D and trimming come from the DNA, and the V and J calls and clone size come from that table. The repertoire consists of 280,000 or so clones, with 80% to 90% occurring once and the leading ten covering roughly 2%.

The sequence derives from a man in his thirties or forties who had recovered from COVID-19. This chain joins TRBV7-2 and TRBJ2-7; possible D gene TRBD1, 5 bases. Sequencing was done on a sample of PBMCs or T cells enriched from blood (not recorded which). The CDR3 bases are TGTGCCAGCAGCGCCCAACCAGGGTCCCTCAACTACGAGCAGTACTTC. Protein sequence: CASSAQPGSLNYEQYF.